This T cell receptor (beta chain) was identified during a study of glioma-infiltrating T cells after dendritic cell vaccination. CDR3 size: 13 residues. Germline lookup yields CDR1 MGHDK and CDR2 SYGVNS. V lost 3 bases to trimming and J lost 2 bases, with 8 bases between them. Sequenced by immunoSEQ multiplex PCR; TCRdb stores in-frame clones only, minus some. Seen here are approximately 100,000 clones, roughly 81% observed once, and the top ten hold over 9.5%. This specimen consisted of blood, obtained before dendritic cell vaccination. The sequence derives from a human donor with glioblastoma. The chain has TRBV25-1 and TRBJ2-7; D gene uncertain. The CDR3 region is CASSEGHPYEQYF. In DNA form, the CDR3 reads TGTGCCAGCAGTGAGGGCCACCCCTACGAGCAGTACTTC.